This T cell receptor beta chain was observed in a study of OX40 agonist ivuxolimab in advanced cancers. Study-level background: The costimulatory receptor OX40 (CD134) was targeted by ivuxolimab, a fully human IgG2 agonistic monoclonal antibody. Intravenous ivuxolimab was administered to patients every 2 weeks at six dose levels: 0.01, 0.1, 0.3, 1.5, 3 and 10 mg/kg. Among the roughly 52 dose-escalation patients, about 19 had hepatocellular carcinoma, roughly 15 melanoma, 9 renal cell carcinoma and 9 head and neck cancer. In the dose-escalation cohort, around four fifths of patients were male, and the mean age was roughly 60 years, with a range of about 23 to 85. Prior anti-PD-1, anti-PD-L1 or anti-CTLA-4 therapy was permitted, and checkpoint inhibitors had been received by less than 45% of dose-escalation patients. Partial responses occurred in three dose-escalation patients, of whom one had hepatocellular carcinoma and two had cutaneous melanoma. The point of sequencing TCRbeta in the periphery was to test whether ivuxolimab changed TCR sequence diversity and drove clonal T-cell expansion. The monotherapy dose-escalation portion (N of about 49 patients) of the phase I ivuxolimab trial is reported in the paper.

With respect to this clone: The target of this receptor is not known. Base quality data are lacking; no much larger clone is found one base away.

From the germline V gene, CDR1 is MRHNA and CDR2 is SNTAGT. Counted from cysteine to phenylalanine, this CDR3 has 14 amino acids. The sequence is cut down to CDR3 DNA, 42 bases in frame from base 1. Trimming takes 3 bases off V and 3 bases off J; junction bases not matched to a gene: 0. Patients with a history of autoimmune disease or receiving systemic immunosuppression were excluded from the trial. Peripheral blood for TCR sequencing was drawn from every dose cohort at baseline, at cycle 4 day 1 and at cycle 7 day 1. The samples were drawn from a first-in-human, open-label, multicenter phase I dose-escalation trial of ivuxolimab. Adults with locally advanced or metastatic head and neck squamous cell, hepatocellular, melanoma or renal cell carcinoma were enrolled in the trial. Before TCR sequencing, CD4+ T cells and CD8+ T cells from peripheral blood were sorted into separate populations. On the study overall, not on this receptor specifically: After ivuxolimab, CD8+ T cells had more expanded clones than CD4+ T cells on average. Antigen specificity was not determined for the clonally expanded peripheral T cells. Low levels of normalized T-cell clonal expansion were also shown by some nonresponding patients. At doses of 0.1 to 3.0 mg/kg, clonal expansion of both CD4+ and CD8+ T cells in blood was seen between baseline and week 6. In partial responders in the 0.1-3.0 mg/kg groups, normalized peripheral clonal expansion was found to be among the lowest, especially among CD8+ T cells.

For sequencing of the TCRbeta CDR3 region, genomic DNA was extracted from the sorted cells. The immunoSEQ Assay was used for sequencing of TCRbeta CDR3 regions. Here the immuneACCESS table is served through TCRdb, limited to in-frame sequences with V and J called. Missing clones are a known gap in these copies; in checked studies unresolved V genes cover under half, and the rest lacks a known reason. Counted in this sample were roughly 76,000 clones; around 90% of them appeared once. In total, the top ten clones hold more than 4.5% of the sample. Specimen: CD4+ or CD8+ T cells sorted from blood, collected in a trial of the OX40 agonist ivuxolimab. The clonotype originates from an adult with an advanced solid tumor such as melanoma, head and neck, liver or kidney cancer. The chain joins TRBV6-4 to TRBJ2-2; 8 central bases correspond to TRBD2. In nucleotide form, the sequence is TGTGCCAGCAGTGAAGCGGGGGACACCGGGGAGCTGTTTTTT. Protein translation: CASSEAGDTGELFF.